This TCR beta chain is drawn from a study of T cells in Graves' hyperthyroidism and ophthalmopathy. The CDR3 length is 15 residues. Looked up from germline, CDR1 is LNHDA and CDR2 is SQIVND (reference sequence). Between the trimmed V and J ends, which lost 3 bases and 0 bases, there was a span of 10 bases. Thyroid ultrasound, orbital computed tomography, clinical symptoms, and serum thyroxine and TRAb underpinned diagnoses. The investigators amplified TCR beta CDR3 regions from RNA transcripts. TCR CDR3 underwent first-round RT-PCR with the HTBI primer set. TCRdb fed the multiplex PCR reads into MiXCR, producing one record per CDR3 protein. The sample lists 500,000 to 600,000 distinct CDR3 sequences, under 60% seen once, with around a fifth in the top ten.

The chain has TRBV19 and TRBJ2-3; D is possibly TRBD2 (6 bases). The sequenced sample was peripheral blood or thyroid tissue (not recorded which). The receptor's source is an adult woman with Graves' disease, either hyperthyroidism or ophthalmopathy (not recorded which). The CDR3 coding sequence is TGTGCCAGTAGTATGTCGGGGACTAGCACAGATACGCAGTATTTT. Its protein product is CASSMSGTSTDTQYF.